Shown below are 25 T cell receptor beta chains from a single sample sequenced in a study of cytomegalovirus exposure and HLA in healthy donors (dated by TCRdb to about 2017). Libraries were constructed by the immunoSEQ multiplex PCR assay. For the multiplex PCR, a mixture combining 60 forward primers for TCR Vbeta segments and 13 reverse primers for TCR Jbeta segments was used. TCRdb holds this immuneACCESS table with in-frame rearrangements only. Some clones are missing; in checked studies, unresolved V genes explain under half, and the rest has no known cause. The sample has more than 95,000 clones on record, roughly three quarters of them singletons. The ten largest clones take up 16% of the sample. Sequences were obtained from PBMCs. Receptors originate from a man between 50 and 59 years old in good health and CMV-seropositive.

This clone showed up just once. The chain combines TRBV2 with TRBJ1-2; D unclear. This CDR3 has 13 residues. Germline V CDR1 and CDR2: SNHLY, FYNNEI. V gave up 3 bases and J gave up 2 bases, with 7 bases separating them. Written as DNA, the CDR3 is TGTGCCAGCAGTGATCGGGGAAACTATGGCTACACCTTC. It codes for CASSDRGNYGYTF.

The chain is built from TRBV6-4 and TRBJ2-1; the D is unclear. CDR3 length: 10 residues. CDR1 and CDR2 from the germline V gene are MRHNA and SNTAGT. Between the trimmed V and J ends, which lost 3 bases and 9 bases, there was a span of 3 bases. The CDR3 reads CASSDSEQFF. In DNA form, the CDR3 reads TGTGCCAGCAGTGATAGTGAGCAGTTCTTC.

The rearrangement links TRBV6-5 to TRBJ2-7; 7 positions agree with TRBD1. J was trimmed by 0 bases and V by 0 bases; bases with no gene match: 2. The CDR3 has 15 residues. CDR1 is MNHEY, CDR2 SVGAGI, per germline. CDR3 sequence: CASSYSNRGSYEQYF. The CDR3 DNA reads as TGTGCCAGCAGTTACTCGAACAGGGGCTCCTACGAGCAGTACTTC.

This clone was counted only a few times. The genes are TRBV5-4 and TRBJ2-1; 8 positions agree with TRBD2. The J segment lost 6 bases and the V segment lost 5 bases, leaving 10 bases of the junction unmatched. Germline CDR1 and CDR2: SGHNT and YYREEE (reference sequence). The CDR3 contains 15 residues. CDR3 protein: CASSFPQAGVNEQFF. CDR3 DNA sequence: TGTGCCAGCAGTTTCCCGCAAGCGGGAGTCAATGAGCAGTTCTTC.

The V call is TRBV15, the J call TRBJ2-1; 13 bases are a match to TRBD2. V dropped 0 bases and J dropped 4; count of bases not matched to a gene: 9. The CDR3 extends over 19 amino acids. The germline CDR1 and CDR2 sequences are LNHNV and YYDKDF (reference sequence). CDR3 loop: CATSREAGTSGRVYNEQFF. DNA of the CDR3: TGTGCCACCAGCAGAGAAGCAGGAACTAGCGGGAGGGTTTACAATGAGCAGTTCTTC.

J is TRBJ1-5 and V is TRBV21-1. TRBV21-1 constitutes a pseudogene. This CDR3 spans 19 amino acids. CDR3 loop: CASSKEGGRPLYSNQPQHF. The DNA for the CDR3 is TGTGCCAGCAGCAAAGAAGGTGGGAGACCCTTATATAGCAATCAGCCCCAGCATTTT.

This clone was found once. CDR3 residues: CASSLRVSTNTGELFF. CDR3 DNA sequence: TGCGCCAGCAGCTTGCGGGTCTCAACGAACACCGGGGAGCTGTTTTTT. V and J are TRBV5-1 and TRBJ2-2; D remains ambiguous. Trimming stripped 1 base from V and 0 bases from J, with 10 bases between. This CDR3 comprises 16 residues. Germline loops: CDR1 SGHRS, CDR2 YFSETQ.

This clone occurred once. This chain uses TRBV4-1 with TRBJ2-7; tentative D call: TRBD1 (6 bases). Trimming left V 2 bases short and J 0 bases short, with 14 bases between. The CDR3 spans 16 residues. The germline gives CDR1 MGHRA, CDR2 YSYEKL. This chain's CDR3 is CASSQYGRGGSYEQYF. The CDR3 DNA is TGCGCCAGCAGCCAATACGGGCGAGGGGGCTCCTACGAGCAGTACTTC.

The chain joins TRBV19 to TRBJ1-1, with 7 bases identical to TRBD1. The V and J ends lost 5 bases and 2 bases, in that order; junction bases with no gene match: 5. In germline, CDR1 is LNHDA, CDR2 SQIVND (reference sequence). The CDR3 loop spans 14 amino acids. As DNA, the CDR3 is TGTGCCAGTAGTCGCGACAGGGATAACACTGAAGCTTTCTTT. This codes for CASSRDRDNTEAFF.

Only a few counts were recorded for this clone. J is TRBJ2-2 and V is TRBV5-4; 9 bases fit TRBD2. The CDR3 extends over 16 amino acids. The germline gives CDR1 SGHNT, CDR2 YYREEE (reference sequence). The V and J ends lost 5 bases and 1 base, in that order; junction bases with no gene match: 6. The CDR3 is CASSSAGGQNTGELFF. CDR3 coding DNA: TGTGCCAGCAGTTCTGCGGGGGGGCAGAACACCGGGGAGCTGTTTTTT.

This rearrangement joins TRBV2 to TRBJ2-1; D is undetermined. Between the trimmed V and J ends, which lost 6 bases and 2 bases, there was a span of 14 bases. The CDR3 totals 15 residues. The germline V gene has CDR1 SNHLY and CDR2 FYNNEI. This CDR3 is CASSAEEMAYNEQFF. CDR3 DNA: TGTGCCAGCAGCGCCGAAGAGATGGCCTACAATGAGCAGTTCTTC.

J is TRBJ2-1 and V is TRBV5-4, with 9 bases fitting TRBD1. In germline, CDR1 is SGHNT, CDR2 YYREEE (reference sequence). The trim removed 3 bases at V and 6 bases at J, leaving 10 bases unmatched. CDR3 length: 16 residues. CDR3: CASSSGGQGGGNEQFF. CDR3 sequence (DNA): TGTGCCAGCAGCTCAGGGGGACAGGGAGGGGGCAATGAGCAGTTCTTC.

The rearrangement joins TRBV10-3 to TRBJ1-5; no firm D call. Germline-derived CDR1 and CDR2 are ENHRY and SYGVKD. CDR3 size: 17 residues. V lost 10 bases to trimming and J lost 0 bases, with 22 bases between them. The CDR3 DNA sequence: TGTGCCACGAGACCGGGATCCCGGCTTTATAGCAATCAGCCCCAGCATTTT. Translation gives CATRPGSRLYSNQPQHF.

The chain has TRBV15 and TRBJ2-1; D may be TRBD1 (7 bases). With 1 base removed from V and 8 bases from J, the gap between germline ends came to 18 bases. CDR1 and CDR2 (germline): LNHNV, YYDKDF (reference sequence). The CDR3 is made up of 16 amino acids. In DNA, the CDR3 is TGTGCCACCAGCAGAGGGATCCAGGGGGGTGAGCATGAGCAGTTCTTC. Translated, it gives CATSRGIQGGEHEQFF.

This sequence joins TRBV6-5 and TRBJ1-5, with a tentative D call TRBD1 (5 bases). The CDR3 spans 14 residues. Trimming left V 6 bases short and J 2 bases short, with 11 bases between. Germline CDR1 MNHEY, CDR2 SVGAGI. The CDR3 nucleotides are TGTGCCAGCAGATATCAGGGTGGCAATCAGCCCCAGCATTTT. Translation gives CASRYQGGNQPQHF.

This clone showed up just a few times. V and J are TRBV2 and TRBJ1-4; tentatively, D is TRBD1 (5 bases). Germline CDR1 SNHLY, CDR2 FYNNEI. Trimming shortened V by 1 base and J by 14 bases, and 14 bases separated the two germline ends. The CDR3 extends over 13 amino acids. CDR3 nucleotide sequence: TGTGCCAGCAGTGAAGTGAGGTTACGGGGGCTGTTTTTT. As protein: CASSEVRLRGLFF.

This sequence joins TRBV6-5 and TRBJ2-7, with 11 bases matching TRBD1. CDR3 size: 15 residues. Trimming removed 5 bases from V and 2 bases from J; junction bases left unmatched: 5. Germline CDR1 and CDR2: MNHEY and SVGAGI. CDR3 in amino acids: CASSIRTGGPYEQYF. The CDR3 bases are TGTGCCAGCAGTATCCGGACAGGGGGCCCCTACGAGCAGTACTTC.

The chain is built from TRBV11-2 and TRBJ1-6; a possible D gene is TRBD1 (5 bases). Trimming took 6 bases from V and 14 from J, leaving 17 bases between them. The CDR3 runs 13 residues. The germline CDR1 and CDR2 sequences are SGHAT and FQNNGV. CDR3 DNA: TGTGCCAGCAGGGGCAGACAGCATCCGACCCTCCACTTT. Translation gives CASRGRQHPTLHF.

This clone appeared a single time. The CDR3 is CASSLEGETQYF. CDR3 in DNA: TGTGCCAGCAGCTTGGAGGGGGAGACCCAGTACTTC. The chain recombines TRBV5-4 with TRBJ2-5, with D perhaps TRBD1 (5 bases). CDR1 is SGHNT and CDR2 is YYREEE in the germline V gene (reference sequence). V lost 0 bases to trimming and J lost 5 bases, with 5 bases between them. This CDR3 has 12 amino acids.

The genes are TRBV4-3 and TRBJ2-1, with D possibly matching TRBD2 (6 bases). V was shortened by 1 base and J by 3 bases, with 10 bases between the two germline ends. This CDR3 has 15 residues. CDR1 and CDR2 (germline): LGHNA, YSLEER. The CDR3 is CASSQVGGVYNEQFF. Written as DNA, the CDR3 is TGCGCCAGCAGCCAAGTTGGAGGGGTCTACAATGAGCAGTTCTTC.

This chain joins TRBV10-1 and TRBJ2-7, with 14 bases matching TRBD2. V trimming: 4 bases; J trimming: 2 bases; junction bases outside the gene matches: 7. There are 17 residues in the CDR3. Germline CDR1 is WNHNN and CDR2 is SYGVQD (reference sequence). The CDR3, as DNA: TGCGCCAGCAGTGCTGAGACTAGCGGGAGGGACCCCTACGAGCAGTACTTC. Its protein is CASSAETSGRDPYEQYF.

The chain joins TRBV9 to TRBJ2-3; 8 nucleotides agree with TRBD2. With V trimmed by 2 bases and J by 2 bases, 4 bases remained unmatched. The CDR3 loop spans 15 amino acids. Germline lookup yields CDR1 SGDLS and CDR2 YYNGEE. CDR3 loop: CASSVSGANTDTQYF. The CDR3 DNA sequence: TGTGCCAGCAGCGTTAGCGGGGCAAACACAGATACGCAGTATTTT.

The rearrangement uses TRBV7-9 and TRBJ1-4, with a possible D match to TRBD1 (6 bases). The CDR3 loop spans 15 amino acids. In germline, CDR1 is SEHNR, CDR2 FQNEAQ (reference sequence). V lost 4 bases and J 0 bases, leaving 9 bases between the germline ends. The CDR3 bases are TGTGCCAGCAGCTCCCAGGGGACAACTAATGAAAAACTGTTTTTT. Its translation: CASSSQGTTNEKLFF.

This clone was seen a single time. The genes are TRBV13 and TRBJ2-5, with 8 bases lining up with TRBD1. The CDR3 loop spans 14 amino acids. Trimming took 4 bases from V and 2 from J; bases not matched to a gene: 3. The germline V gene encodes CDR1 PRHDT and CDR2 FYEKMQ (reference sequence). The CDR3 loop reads CASSSNRGQETQYF. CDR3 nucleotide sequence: TGTGCCAGCAGCTCCAACAGGGGGCAAGAGACCCAGTACTTC.

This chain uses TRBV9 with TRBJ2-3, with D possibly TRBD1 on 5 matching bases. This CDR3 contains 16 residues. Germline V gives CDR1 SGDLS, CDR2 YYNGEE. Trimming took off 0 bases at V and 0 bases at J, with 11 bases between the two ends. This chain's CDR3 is CASSVGQGISTDTQYF. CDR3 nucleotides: TGTGCCAGCAGCGTAGGGCAGGGCATTAGCACAGATACGCAGTATTTT.